One and the same sample provided the 11 T cell receptor beta chains below, sequenced in a study of radiotherapy plus CTLA-4 blockade in lung cancer (dated by TCRdb to 2016 to 2019). The protocol used for the library was the immunoSEQ multiplex PCR assay. In TCRdb, the immuneACCESS table is reduced to in-frame sequences with V and J assigned. These tables do not hold every clone; where another copy was compared, an unresolved V gene accounts for under half, and the others remain unexplained. The sample yields about 99,000 clones; around nine tenths were counted once. The ten largest account for 4.9% of the sample. This material consisted of peripheral blood, taken from a patient treated with radiotherapy plus ipilimumab. These receptors came from a human donor with non-small cell lung cancer that progressed on radiotherapy plus ipilimumab.

The rearrangement joins TRBV9 to TRBJ2-1; 7 bases are shared with TRBD2. The V gene end was trimmed by 2 bases and the J gene end by 9 bases; junction bases not matched to a gene: 8. The CDR3 totals 14 residues. Germline lookup yields CDR1 SGDLS and CDR2 YYNGEE. CDR3 region: CASSVGRPLGEQFF. As DNA, the CDR3 is TGTGCCAGCAGCGTCGGGAGGCCCCTAGGTGAGCAGTTCTTC.

This rearrangement joins TRBV29-1 to TRBJ1-2; 9 bases map to TRBD1. The CDR3 is 16 residues long. Germline V gene lookup returns CDR1 SQVTM and CDR2 ANQGSEA. With V trimmed by 2 bases and J by 5 bases, 12 bases remained unmatched. CDR3 DNA sequence: TGCAGCGTTGAACCTGGCATGGGACAGGGAGGGTATGGCTACACCTTC. This codes for CSVEPGMGQGGYGYTF.

The genes are TRBV19 and TRBJ2-3; 7 bases align to TRBD2. Germline V lookup: CDR1 LNHDA, CDR2 SQIVND (reference sequence). The length of the CDR3 is 13 residues. The V segment lost 6 bases and the J segment 4 bases; nucleotides outside the gene matches: 4. Written as DNA, the CDR3 is TGTGCCAGTAGGACCGCGGGGGCAGATACGCAGTATTTT. Residues: CASRTAGADTQYF.

In nucleotides, the CDR3 is TGTGCCAGCAGTGAAGTAAACGGTCGTGGCTACACCTTC. It specifies CASSEVNGRGYTF. This chain connects TRBV6-1 to TRBJ1-2; the D is unclear. The CDR3 length is 13 residues. CDR1 MNHNS and CDR2 SASEGT come from the germline V gene. Trimming shortened V by 1 base and J by 7 bases, and 10 bases separated the two germline ends.

This clone was observed once. The chain joins TRBV19 to TRBJ1-3; D is possibly TRBD1 (5 bases). V shed 5 bases and J shed 0 bases, with 11 bases lying between them. The germline CDR1 and CDR2 sequences are LNHDA and SQIVND (reference sequence). The CDR3 has 15 amino acids. The CDR3 protein is CASSPLGPSGNTIYF. The CDR3 bases are TGTGCCAGTAGTCCCCTGGGACCCTCTGGAAACACCATATATTTT.

The genes are TRBV7-9 and TRBJ1-2; 8 bases align to TRBD1. The CDR3 is made up of 16 amino acids. The ends lost 1 base at V and 4 bases at J; junction bases unmatched: 8. Germline lookup yields CDR1 SEHNR and CDR2 FQNEAQ (reference sequence). This chain's CDR3 is CASSLVGDRTGYGYTF. CDR3 nucleotides: TGTGCCAGCAGCTTAGTCGGGGACAGGACGGGCTATGGCTACACCTTC.

The rearrangement joins TRBV10-3 to TRBJ2-1; 9 bases align to TRBD1. The CDR3 totals 15 residues. Trimming removed 3 bases from V and 7 bases from J; junction bases left unmatched: 7. Germline V gene sequence: CDR1 ENHRY, CDR2 SYGVKD. The CDR3 loop is CAISDQGQGLNEQFF. In nucleotides, the CDR3 is TGTGCCATCAGTGACCAAGGACAGGGGTTGAATGAGCAGTTCTTC.

The chain is built from TRBV18 and TRBJ2-3; TRBD1 matches 7 bases. Germline CDR1 and CDR2: KGHSH and LQKENI. This CDR3 is 17 amino acids long. V lost 0 bases to trimming and J lost 3 bases; unmatched junction nucleotides: 9. The CDR3 DNA reads TGTGCCAGCTCACCACCCGCGACAGGGCGGGCGACAGATACGCAGTATTTT. It specifies CASSPPATGRATDTQYF.

The chain combines TRBV29-1 with TRBJ2-3, with 7 bases lining up with TRBD2. CDR1 is SQVTM, CDR2 ANQGSEA, per germline. The J segment lost 6 bases and the V segment lost 4 bases, leaving 10 bases of the junction unmatched. This CDR3 is 14 amino acids long. Written as DNA, the CDR3 is TGCAGCGTTGGTGTAGGACTAGGGGTGGATACGCAGTATTTT. Amino acid sequence: CSVGVGLGVDTQYF.

This chain connects TRBV7-9 to TRBJ1-1, with 8 bases that match TRBD1. The CDR3 is 16 residues long. Trimming took 5 bases from V and 2 from J; bases not matched to a gene: 10. The germline V gene has CDR1 SEHNR and CDR2 FQNEAQ (reference sequence). CDR3 in amino acids: CASSPSRRGPNTEAFF. In DNA form, the CDR3 reads TGTGCCAGCAGCCCATCACGCAGGGGGCCCAACACTGAAGCTTTCTTT.

The sample holds many counts of this clone. The rearrangement joins TRBV15 to TRBJ2-7, with 8 bases identical to TRBD2. Germline values: CDR1 LNHNV, CDR2 YYDKDF (reference sequence). This CDR3 comprises 15 residues. J gave up 3 bases and V 0 bases, and 4 bases lay outside the gene matches. The CDR3 spells CATSREGGLGYEQYF. CDR3 bases: TGTGCCACCAGCAGAGAAGGGGGACTAGGCTACGAGCAGTACTTC.